Below, one T cell receptor beta chain is given with its context. This CDR3 spans 14 amino acids. From germline, CDR1 is ENHRY and CDR2 SYGVKD. After removal of 6 bases from V and 7 bases from J, the junction contained 6 bases not matched to a gene. The data were taken from a study of blood T cell repertoires in COVID-19. Study overall: Samples taken during acute and convalescent COVID-19 were collected in the United States, Italy and Spain. T cells, B-cell-depleted T cells, or PBMCs supplied cDNA or gDNA.

Authors' analysis steps: Amplification of reference gene primers provided the estimated nucleated cell counts. Libraries were prepared by immunoSEQ multiplex PCR; TCRdb keeps only in-frame clonotypes and omits some of them. V and J calls and clone size follow that table, whereas D and trimming were derived from the DNA. This table holds about 140,000 clones, over 80% found once. This sequence originates from a woman between 45 and 60 years old with acute or convalescent COVID-19. The sequencing input was peripheral blood. This chain uses TRBV10-3 with TRBJ2-2, with TRBD2 identical over 9 bases. The CDR3 sequence: CAIRPSGGLGELFF. The CDR3 nucleotides are TGTGCCATCAGACCGAGCGGGGGGCTCGGGGAGCTGTTTTTT.